The next 9 T cell receptor beta chains were all read from a single sample in a study of T cell changes during pregnancy in multiple sclerosis. Assay used: immunoSEQ multiplex PCR; TCRdb lists only in-frame clones, some missing. This repertoire shows over 85,000 clones, around 90% found once; its top ten account for around 2%. The sample in question was peripheral blood, obtained in the first trimester of pregnancy. These TCRs come from a female donor in good health, enrolled as a control in a pregnancy study.

In this sample, this clone turned up a few times. This chain connects TRBV7-8 to TRBJ1-6; 8 positions match TRBD1. CDR3 length: 15 amino acids. V was clipped by 2 bases and J by 8 bases; unmatched bases: 5. Germline V lookup: CDR1 SGHVS, CDR2 FQNEAQ. This CDR3 reads CASSLQGQVYSPLHF. The CDR3 bases are TGTGCCAGCAGCTTACAGGGACAGGTCTATTCACCCCTCCACTTT.

CDR3 in amino acids: CASSSDRGPDPEAFF. The DNA for the CDR3 is TGTGCCAGCTCATCAGACAGGGGCCCGGACCCTGAAGCTTTCTTT. The J gene is TRBJ1-1, the V gene TRBV18, with TRBD1 identical over 8 bases. The germline V gene has CDR1 KGHSH and CDR2 LQKENI. J lost 6 bases, V lost 5 bases, and 11 bases had no gene match. The CDR3 contains 15 residues.

The V gene is TRBV7-8, the J gene TRBJ2-2; 10 bases agree with TRBD1. The CDR3 has 16 amino acids. The V gene's germline CDR1 is SGHVS and CDR2 FQNEAQ. After removal of 5 bases from V and 9 bases from J, the junction contained 12 bases not matched to a gene. The CDR3 region has the DNA TGTGCCAGCAGCCCGTCGGGACAGGGGTATGGGTGGGAGCTGTTTTTT. Residues: CASSPSGQGYGWELFF. Full variable domain (missing parts from reference TRBV7-8 and TRBJ2-2): GAGVSQSPRYKVAKRGQDVALRCDPISGHVSLFWYQQALGQGPEFLTYFQNEAQLDKSGLPSDRFFAERPEGSVSTLKIQRTQQEDSAVYLCASSPSGQGYGWELFFGEGSRLTVL.

This chain links TRBV10-3 with TRBJ2-7, with D possibly matching TRBD1 (5 bases). Germline V CDR1 and CDR2: ENHRY, SYGVKD. The CDR3 has 15 residues. V was pared by 6 bases and J by 2 bases, with 17 bases between. CDR3 in amino acids: CAIRNDRPGTYEQYF. DNA for the CDR3: TGTGCCATCAGGAATGACCGTCCAGGGACCTACGAGCAGTACTTC.

This chain links TRBV6-5 with TRBJ2-7, with TRBD2 as a possible D gene (5 bases). Trimming removed 3 bases from V and 0 bases from J, with 12 bases in between. The CDR3 covers 15 residues. The germline V gene encodes CDR1 MNHEY and CDR2 SVGAGI. The CDR3 nucleotides are TGTGCCAGCAGTTATTCGTACGGGGTCTCCTACGAGCAGTACTTC. This sequence encodes CASSYSYGVSYEQYF.

The chain couples TRBV5-5 to TRBJ1-1; D call uncertain. The V end was cut by 0 bases, the J end by 11 bases, with 17 bases between. The CDR3 extends over 14 amino acids. The germline CDR1 and CDR2 sequences are SGHKS and YYEKEE (reference sequence). DNA for the CDR3: TGTGCCAGCAGCTTGGAGGTAGGAGTGCGGGAGGCTTTCTTT. Translated: CASSLEVGVREAFF.

The rearrangement links TRBV19 to TRBJ2-7; TRBD2 matches 7 bases. J gave up 4 bases and V 3 bases, and 3 bases lay outside the gene matches. This CDR3 is built from 13 residues. Germline V CDR1 and CDR2: LNHDA, SQIVND (reference sequence). The CDR3 DNA sequence: TGTGCCAGTAGTATTGGGGGGGAATACGAGCAGTACTTC. It specifies CASSIGGEYEQYF. Combining the CDR3 with reference TRBV19 and TRBJ2-7 gives the whole variable domain DGGITQSPKYLFRKEGQNVTLSCEQNLNHDAMYWYRQDPGQGLRLIYYSQIVNDFQKGDIAEGYSVSREKKESFPLTVTSAQKNPTAFYLCASSIGGEYEQYFGPGTRLTVT.

This clone has just one count. The chain's CDR3 is CASSYEGRGYEQFF. DNA of the CDR3: TGTGCCAGCAGTTACGAAGGCAGGGGCTATGAGCAGTTCTTC. The V and J genes are TRBV6-6 and TRBJ2-1, with D tentatively TRBD1 (6 bases). Trimming removed 2 bases at V and 8 bases at J, with 13 bases between. The CDR3 is 14 residues long. In germline, CDR1 is MNHNY, CDR2 SVGAGI (reference sequence).

V gene TRBV19 combines with J gene TRBJ2-7; weak D call: TRBD1 (6 bases). Germline V gene sequence: CDR1 LNHDA, CDR2 SQIVND (reference sequence). The CDR3 extends over 15 amino acids. Deletions cut 3 bases from V and 0 bases from J, with 12 bases between. The CDR3 loop reads CASSIQGQSSYEQYF. CDR3 DNA: TGTGCCAGTAGTATCCAAGGACAGTCCTCCTACGAGCAGTACTTC.